The sequence of this T cell receptor (beta chain) was determined in a study of T-cell memory formation after mild COVID-19. Study context: For the most part, TCR clusters were specific to one donor.

The TCR alpha and TCR beta cDNA libraries, bearing sample barcodes and UMIs, were generated by 5'RACE using constant-segment primers. TCRdb used MiXCR to reprocess the 5' RACE reads, holding one entry per CDR3 protein. Among 350,000 or so distinct CDR3 sequences listed, more than 20% were seen once. The length of the CDR3 is 15 residues. J lost 3 bases, V lost 0 bases, and 4 bases had no gene match. Germline assignment: CDR1 SGHRS and CDR2 YFSETQ. General study findings and limits: Detection of some responders pre-infection suggested pre-existing cross-reactive memory T cells participated. Clones that contracted from day 15 to 85 were balanced CD4/CD8, while later expanders leaned CD4+.

In its sample, this clonotype was seen a few times. The target antigen is unknown. The chain links TRBV5-1 to TRBJ2-7; 9 nucleotides agree with TRBD2. The sample taken for sequencing was PBMCs or a T cell subset sorted from them (not recorded which). The TCR comes from an adult woman who had mild COVID-19 (a few samples of this study predate the infection). Cell type and time point are not known. Here the CDR3 reads CASSLDPSGNYEQYF. The DNA for the CDR3 is TGCGCCAGCAGCTTGGACCCTAGCGGGAACTACGAGCAGTACTTC.